This T cell receptor beta chain was obtained from a study of siplizumab effects on memory and regulatory T cells. The study's findings and limits: A small minority of alloreactive clones were mapped to unstimulated subsets. Suppressive function of proliferating Tregs from siplizumab cultures was not confirmed. Under siplizumab, alloreactive sequences traced to unstimulated CD4+ memory cells were significantly reduced. The diversity of naive T cells seemed greater than that of memory cells, and their alloresponse contribution seemed major.

On this clone: Its target is not known.

Data came from immunoSEQ multiplex PCR; TCRdb stores just in-frame clones and leaves some out. The sample records some 100,000 clones, about 95% being singletons. This CDR3 comprises 18 residues. Trimming removed 6 bases from V and 5 bases from J; junction bases left unmatched: 15. CDR1 LNHDA and CDR2 SQIVND come from the germline V gene (reference sequence). The source is a human donor in good health. Sequencing was done on a sample of non-Treg CD4+ T cells sorted from blood. This chain joins TRBV19 and TRBJ2-7; 14 nucleotides match TRBD2. CDR3 protein: CASSRLTGTSGRDNEQYF. The CDR3 nucleotides read TGTGCCAGTAGCCGACTTACCGGGACTAGCGGGAGAGACAACGAGCAGTACTTC. The whole variable domain, filled in from reference TRBV19 and TRBJ2-7, reads DGGITQSPKYLFRKEGQNVTLSCEQNLNHDAMYWYRQDPGQGLRLIYYSQIVNDFQKGDIAEGYSVSREKKESFPLTVTSAQKNPTAFYLCASSRLTGTSGRDNEQYFGPGTRLTVT.